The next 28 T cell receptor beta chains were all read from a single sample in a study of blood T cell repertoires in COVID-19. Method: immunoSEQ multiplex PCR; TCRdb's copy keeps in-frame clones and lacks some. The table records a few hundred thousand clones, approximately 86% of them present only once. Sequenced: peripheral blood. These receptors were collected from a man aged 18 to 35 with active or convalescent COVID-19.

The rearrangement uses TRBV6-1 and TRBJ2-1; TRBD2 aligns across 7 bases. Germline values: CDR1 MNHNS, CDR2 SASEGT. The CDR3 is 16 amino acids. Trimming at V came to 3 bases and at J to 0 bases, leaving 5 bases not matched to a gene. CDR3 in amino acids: CASSEYGGNSYNEQFF. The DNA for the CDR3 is TGTGCCAGCAGTGAGTACGGGGGGAACTCCTACAATGAGCAGTTCTTC.

This chain's CDR3 is CASSWTGSYNEQFF. The DNA for the CDR3 is TGTGCCAGCAGTTGGACAGGCTCCTACAATGAGCAGTTCTTC. This sequence joins TRBV28 and TRBJ2-1, with 7 bases fitting TRBD1. Germline V gene sequence: CDR1 MDHEN, CDR2 SYDVKM. The CDR3 is made up of 14 amino acids. Trimming took 4 bases from V and 0 from J; bases not matched to a gene: 0.

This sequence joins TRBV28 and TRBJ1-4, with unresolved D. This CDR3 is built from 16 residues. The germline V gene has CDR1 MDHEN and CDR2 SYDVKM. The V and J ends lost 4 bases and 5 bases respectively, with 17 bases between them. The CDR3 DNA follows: TGTGCCAGCAGTTCACTGTGGTTACCGAACAATGAAAAACTGTTTTTT. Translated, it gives CASSSLWLPNNEKLFF.

This chain's CDR3 is CASSPNPRGQGSQPQHF. CDR3 sequence (DNA): TGTGCCAGCAGCCCCAACCCCCGGGGACAGGGTAGTCAGCCCCAGCATTTT. The genes are TRBV7-8 and TRBJ1-5; 9 bases align to TRBD1. With 5 bases clipped from V and 6 bases from J, the junction kept 14 bases outside the gene matches. Germline V gives CDR1 SGHVS, CDR2 FQNEAQ. This CDR3 is built from 17 residues.

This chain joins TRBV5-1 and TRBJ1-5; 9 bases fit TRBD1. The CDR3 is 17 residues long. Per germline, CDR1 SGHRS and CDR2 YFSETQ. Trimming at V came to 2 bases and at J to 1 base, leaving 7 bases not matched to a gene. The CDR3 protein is CASSLNRDRESNQPQHF. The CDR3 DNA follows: TGCGCCAGCAGCTTAAATCGGGACAGGGAAAGCAATCAGCCCCAGCATTTT.

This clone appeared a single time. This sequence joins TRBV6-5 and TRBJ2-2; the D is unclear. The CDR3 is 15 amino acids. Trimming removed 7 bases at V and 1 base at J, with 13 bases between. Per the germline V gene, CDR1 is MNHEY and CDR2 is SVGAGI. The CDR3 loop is CASTPRTGNTGELFF. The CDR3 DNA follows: TGTGCCAGCACCCCACGTACGGGGAACACCGGGGAGCTGTTTTTT.

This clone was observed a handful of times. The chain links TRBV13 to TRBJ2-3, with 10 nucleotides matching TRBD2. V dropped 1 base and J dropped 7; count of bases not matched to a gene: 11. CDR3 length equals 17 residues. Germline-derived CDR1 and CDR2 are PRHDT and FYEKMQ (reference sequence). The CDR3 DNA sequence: TGTGCCAGCAGCTTAGCTGCTAGCGGGAGTATCTCCTATACGCAGTATTTT. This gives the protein CASSLAASGSISYTQYF.

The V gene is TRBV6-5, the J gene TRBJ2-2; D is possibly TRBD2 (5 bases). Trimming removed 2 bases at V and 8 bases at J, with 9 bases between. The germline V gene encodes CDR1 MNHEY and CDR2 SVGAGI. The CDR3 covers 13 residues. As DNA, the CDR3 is TGTGCCAGCAGTTACGGGAGACTGGGGGAGCTGTTTTTT. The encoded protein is CASSYGRLGELFF.

The CDR3 DNA is TGTGCCAGCAGCCACCTGACTAGTGGGGAGGGGGAGCAGTACTTC. Protein product: CASSHLTSGEGEQYF. The chain carries TRBV3-1 (or the pseudogene TRBV3-2) and TRBJ2-7; 7 bases align to TRBD2. Germline V CDR1 and CDR2: LGHDT, YNNKEL (reference sequence). V was clipped by 3 bases and J by 7 bases; unmatched bases: 12. The CDR3 spans 15 residues.

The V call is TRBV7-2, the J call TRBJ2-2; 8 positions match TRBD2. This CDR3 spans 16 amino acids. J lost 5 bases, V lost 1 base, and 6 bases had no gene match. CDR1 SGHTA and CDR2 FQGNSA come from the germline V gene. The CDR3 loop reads CASSLDGTRATGELFF. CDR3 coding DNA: TGTGCCAGCAGCTTAGACGGGACTAGAGCTACCGGGGAGCTGTTTTTT. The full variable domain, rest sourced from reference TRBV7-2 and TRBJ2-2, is GAGVSQSPSNKVTEKGKDVELRCDPISGHTALYWYRQSLGQGLEFLIYFQGNSAPDKSGLPSDRFSAERTGGSVSTLTIQRTQQEDSAVYLCASSLDGTRATGELFFGEGSRLTVL.

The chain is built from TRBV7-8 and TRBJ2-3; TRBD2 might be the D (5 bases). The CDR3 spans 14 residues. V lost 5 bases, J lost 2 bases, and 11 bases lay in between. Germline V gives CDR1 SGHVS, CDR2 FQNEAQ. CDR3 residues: CASSPRTFTDTQYF. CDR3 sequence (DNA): TGTGCCAGCAGCCCTCGGACTTTCACAGATACGCAGTATTTT.

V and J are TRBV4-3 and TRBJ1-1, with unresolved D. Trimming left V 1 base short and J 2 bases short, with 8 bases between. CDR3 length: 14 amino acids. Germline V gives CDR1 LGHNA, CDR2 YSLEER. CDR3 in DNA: TGCGCCAGCAGCCAAGTTGCTACCAACACTGAAGCTTTCTTT. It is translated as CASSQVATNTEAFF.

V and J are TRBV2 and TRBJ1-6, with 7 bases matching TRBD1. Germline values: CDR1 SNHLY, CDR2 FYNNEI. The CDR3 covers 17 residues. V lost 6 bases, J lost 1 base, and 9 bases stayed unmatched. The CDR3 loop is CASSEMNRGSYNSPLHF. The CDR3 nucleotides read TGTGCCAGCAGCGAAATGAACAGGGGATCCTATAATTCACCCCTCCACTTT.

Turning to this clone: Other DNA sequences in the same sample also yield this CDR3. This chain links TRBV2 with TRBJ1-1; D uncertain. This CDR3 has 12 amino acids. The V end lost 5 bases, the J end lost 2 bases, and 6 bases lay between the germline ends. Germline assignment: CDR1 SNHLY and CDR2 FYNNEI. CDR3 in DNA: TGTGCCAGCAGTCGAGAAAACACTGAAGCTTTCTTT. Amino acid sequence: CASSRENTEAFF.

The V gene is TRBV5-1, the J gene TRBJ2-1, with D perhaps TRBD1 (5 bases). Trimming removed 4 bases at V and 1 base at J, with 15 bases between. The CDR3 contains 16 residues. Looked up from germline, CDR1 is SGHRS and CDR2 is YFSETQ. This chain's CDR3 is CASSREGRVSYNEQFF. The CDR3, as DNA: TGCGCCAGCAGCAGGGAAGGCAGGGTGTCCTACAATGAGCAGTTCTTC.

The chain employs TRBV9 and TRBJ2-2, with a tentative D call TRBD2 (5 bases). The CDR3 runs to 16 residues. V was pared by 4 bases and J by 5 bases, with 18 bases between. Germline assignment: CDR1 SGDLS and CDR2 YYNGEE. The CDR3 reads CASSPIGLASTGELFF. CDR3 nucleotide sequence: TGTGCCAGCAGCCCCATAGGATTAGCGTCAACCGGGGAGCTGTTTTTT.

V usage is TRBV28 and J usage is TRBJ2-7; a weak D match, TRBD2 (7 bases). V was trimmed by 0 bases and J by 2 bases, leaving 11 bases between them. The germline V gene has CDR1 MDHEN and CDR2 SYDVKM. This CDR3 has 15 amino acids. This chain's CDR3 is CASSLWGGATYEQYF. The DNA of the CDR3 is TGTGCCAGCAGTTTATGGGGGGGGGCGACCTACGAGCAGTACTTC.

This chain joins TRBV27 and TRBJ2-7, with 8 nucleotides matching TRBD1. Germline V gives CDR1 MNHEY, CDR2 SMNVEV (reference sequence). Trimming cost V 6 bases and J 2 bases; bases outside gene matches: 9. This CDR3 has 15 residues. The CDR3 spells CASSVDAQGAYEQYF. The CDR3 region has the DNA TGTGCCAGCAGCGTAGATGCACAGGGGGCCTACGAGCAGTACTTC.

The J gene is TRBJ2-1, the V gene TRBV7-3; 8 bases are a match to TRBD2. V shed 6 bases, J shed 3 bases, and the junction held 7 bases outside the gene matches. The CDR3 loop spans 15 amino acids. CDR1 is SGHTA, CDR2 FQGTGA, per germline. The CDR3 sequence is CASSLLAAYYNEQFF. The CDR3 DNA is TGTGCCAGCAGTCTACTAGCGGCCTACTACAATGAGCAGTTCTTC.

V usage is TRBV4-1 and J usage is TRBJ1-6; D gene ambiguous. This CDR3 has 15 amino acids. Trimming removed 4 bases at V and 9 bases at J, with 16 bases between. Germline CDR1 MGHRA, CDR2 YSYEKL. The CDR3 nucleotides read TGCGCCAGCAGCCCCAACACCTACCGGGGTTCACCCCTCCACTTT. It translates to CASSPNTYRGSPLHF.

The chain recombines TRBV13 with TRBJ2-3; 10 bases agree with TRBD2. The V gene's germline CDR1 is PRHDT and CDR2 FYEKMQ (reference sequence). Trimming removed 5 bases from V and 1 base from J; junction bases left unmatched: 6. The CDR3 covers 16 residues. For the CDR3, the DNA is TGTGCCAGCAGCAGATGGACTAGCGGCCGCACAGATACGCAGTATTTT. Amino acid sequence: CASSRWTSGRTDTQYF.

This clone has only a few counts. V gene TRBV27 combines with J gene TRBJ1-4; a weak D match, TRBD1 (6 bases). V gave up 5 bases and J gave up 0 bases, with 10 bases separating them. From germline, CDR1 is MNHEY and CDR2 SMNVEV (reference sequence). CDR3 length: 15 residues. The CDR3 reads CASSRTGSTNEKLFF. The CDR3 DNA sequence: TGTGCCAGCAGTAGAACAGGGTCAACTAATGAAAAACTGTTTTTT. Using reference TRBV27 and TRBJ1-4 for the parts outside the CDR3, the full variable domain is EAQVTQNPRYLITVTGKKLTVTCSQNMNHEYMSWYRQDPGLGLRQIYYSMNVEVTDKGDVPEGYKVSRKEKRNFPLILESPSPNQTSLYFCASSRTGSTNEKLFFGSGTQLSVL.

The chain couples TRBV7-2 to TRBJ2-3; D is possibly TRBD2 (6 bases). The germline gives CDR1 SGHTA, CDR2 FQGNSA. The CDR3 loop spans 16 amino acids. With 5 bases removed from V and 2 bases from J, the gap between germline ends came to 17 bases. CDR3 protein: CASSDWSGDPTDTQYF. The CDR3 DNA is TGTGCCAGCAGCGATTGGTCGGGAGATCCCACAGATACGCAGTATTTT.

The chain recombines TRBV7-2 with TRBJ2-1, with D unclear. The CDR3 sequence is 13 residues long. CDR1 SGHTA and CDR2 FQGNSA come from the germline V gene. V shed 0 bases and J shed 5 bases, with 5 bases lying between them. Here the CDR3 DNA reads TGTGCCAGCAGCTTAGCGCGGCACAATGAGCAGTTCTTC. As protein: CASSLARHNEQFF.

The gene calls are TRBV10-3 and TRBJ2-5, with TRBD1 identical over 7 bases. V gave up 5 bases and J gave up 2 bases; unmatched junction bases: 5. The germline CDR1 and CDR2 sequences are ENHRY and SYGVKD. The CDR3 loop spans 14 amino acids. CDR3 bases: TGTGCCATCAGTATGACAGGGATACAAGAGACCCAGTACTTC. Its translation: CAISMTGIQETQYF.

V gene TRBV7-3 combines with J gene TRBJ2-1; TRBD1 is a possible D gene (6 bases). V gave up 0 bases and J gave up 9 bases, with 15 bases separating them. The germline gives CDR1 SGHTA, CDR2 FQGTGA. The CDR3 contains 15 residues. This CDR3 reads CASSLTLARGSEQFF. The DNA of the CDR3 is TGTGCCAGCAGCTTAACGTTAGCCAGGGGCAGTGAGCAGTTCTTC.

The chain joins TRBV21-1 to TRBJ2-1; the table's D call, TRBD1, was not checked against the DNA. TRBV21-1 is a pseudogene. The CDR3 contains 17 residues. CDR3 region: CASSKAVWGQVIYEQFF. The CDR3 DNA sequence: TGTGCCAGCAGCAAAGCTGTGTGGGGACAGGTTATCTATGAGCAGTTCTTC.

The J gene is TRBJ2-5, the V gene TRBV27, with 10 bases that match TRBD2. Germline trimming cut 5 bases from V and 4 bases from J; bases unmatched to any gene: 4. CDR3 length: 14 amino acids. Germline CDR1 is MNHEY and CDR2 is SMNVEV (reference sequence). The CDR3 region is CASSRQRGGETQYF. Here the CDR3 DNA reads TGTGCCAGCAGTAGGCAGCGGGGGGGAGAGACCCAGTACTTC.